The entry below gives a single T cell receptor beta chain sequence along with its context. Its matching antigen is unknown. V lost 2 bases and J lost 9; bases outside the gene matches: 2. Germline loops: CDR1 MGHDK, CDR2 SYGVNS. The CDR3 spans 14 residues. Clones were read by immunoSEQ multiplex PCR, and TCRdb kept only the in-frame ones, dropping some. The sample has fewer than 85,000 clones, about nine tenths seen once. This specimen comes from a study of identifying expanded T cells in peripheral blood. Collection occurred without any documented infections or immune events in donors. General study results and limits: Across healthy donors, higher total template counts meant significantly greater approximately two-week count variance. Differentially abundant clones: 0.95 to 1.5 between replicates, 16.4 at roughly 13 days, 19 to 20 at four.

The sample taken for sequencing was blood. The chain combines TRBV25-1 with TRBJ1-6; 9 positions match TRBD1. The source is a person aged 18 to 75 in good health. The CDR3 sequence: CASSETGGSSPLHF. The DNA of the CDR3 is TGTGCCAGCAGTGAAACAGGGGGCAGTTCACCCCTCCACTTT.